The 14 T cell receptor beta chains reported below all come from one sample, sequenced in a study of shared clonotypes between healthy human individuals. Assay: immunoSEQ multiplex PCR; the TCRdb copy retains only in-frame clones and omits some. In the table there are around 620,000 clones, roughly 96% of which are singletons. Naivety among CD8 cells was defined by CD45RO negativity and positive CCR7 selection, thereby excluding terminally differentiated effector memory CD45RA+ cells. The specimen sequenced was naive CD8+ T cells sorted from blood. The receptor set was obtained from a woman in her twenties or thirties in good health.

The CDR3 DNA follows: TGCGCCAGCACCCAAGGTGGGGGACAGATCACAGATACGCAGTATTTT. Its translation is CASTQGGGQITDTQYF. V and J are TRBV5-1 and TRBJ2-3; the match to TRBD1 covers 7 bases. Germline lookup yields CDR1 SGHRS and CDR2 YFSETQ. The V gene end was trimmed by 6 bases and the J gene end by 2 bases; junction bases not matched to a gene: 12. There are 16 residues in the CDR3.

This clone has only one observation. The chain couples TRBV28 to TRBJ2-2, with D perhaps TRBD2 (6 bases). The CDR3 consists of 14 residues. Trimming left V 5 bases short and J 6 bases short, with 13 bases between. From germline, CDR1 is MDHEN and CDR2 SYDVKM. As DNA, the CDR3 is TGTGCCAGCAGTGGGACTGGTTGGGCCGGGGAGCTGTTTTTT. The encoded protein is CASSGTGWAGELFF.

The rearrangement uses TRBV23-1 and TRBJ1-5; D is possibly TRBD1 (5 bases). TRBV23-1 is designated an ORF whose function remains uncertain. The CDR3 is 17 amino acids. V was clipped by 0 bases and J by 1 base, with 13 bases between them. The CDR3, as DNA: TGCGCCAGCAGTCAATCCTTTCGGGGCGGGAGCAATCAGCCCCAGCATTTT. Residues: CASSQSFRGGSNQPQHF.

V is TRBV9 and J is TRBJ2-3; 8 nucleotides line up with TRBD2. V lost 4 bases and J lost 1; bases outside the gene matches: 5. CDR1 SGDLS and CDR2 YYNGEE come from the germline V gene. This CDR3 comprises 15 residues. DNA for the CDR3: TGTGCCAGCAGCTATAGCGGGATGGGCACAGATACGCAGTATTTT. This codes for CASSYSGMGTDTQYF. Based on the CDR3 plus reference TRBV9 and TRBJ2-3, the full variable domain is DSGVTQTPKHLITATGQRVTLRCSPRSGDLSVYWYQQSLDQGLQFLIQYYNGEERAKGNILERFSAQQFPDLHSELNLSSLELGDSALYFCASSYSGMGTDTQYFGPGTRLTVL.

This clone was detected a few times. This chain connects TRBV14 to TRBJ1-2, with a weak D call TRBD1 (6 bases). Germline V lookup: CDR1 SGHDN, CDR2 FVKESK. With 4 bases removed from V and 7 bases from J, the gap between germline ends came to 16 bases. CDR3 length: 14 residues. As DNA, the CDR3 is TGTGCCAGCAGCCTAGGGACACCTGGTAGTGGCTACACCTTC. Protein product: CASSLGTPGSGYTF.

The chain has TRBV27 and TRBJ2-7; tentatively, D is TRBD1 or TRBD2 (6 bases each). The V gene lost 6 bases and the J gene lost 2 bases, with 17 bases spanning the gap. Germline V gene data show CDR1 as MNHEY and CDR2 as SMNVEV (reference sequence). This CDR3 contains 15 residues. The DNA for the CDR3 is TGTGCCAGCAGACCTCCGGGGGCGAATGCCTACGAGCAGTACTTC. It codes for CASRPPGANAYEQYF.

The chain links TRBV4-1 to TRBJ2-5, with TRBD1 matching over 9 bases. The DNA matches TRBJ2-7 better at its end, which makes the J call doubtful. Looked up from germline, CDR1 is MGHRA and CDR2 is YSYEKL. This CDR3 comprises 15 residues. The CDR3 sequence: CASSQGQGVPYEQYF. CDR3 DNA sequence: TGCGCCAGCAGCCAAGGACAGGGGGTACCTTACGAGCAGTACTTC.

The V gene is TRBV19, the J gene TRBJ2-1, with TRBD1 matching 10 bases. The CDR3 sequence is 17 residues long. Germline assignment: CDR1 LNHDA and CDR2 SQIVND (reference sequence). The CDR3 region is CAVAVFNRDRGLDEQFF. The CDR3 DNA reads TGTGCGGTCGCAGTATTTAACCGGGACAGGGGTCTCGATGAGCAGTTCTTC.

This clone was recorded once. The chain employs TRBV28 and TRBJ2-7; 10 bases line up with TRBD1. There are 14 residues in the CDR3. The J segment lost 3 bases and the V segment lost 6 bases, leaving 5 bases of the junction unmatched. CDR1 is MDHEN, CDR2 SYDVKM, per germline. The CDR3: CASSSTGGLYEQYF. CDR3 DNA: TGTGCCAGCAGCTCGACAGGGGGCCTCTACGAGCAGTACTTC.

The chain couples TRBV2 to TRBJ2-2; D gene ambiguous. The V end lost 7 bases, the J end lost 1 base, and 4 bases lay between the germline ends. The CDR3 consists of 12 residues. The germline gives CDR1 SNHLY, CDR2 FYNNEI. CDR3 sequence (DNA): TGTGCCAGCACCGGGAACACCGGGGAGCTGTTTTTT. Encoded protein: CASTGNTGELFF.

This clone came up once. J is TRBJ2-7 and V is TRBV10-1, with TRBD1 matching 9 bases. CDR3 length equals 16 residues. J lost 2 bases, V lost 4 bases, and 9 bases had no gene match. Germline V gene sequence: CDR1 WNHNN, CDR2 SYGVQD (reference sequence). Here the CDR3 reads CASSASRDRVPYEQYF. CDR3 bases: TGCGCCAGCAGTGCCAGTCGGGACAGGGTACCCTACGAGCAGTACTTC.

The rearrangement joins TRBV28 to TRBJ1-1; no clear D gene. The CDR3 length is 14 residues. Germline V gives CDR1 MDHEN, CDR2 SYDVKM. Trimming left V 6 bases short and J 3 bases short, with 14 bases between. CDR3 in amino acids: CASRAPRVDTEAFF. The DNA for the CDR3 is TGTGCCAGCAGAGCACCTAGGGTGGACACTGAAGCTTTCTTT.

The chain employs TRBV5-6 and TRBJ2-1, with TRBD2 identical over 10 bases. CDR1 SGHDT and CDR2 YYEEEE come from the germline V gene. V was clipped by 3 bases and J by 5 bases; unmatched bases: 5. This CDR3 is 15 amino acids long. This CDR3 reads CASSSSGRYNNEQFF. The CDR3 DNA reads TGTGCCAGCAGCTCTAGCGGGAGATACAACAATGAGCAGTTCTTC.

The V and J genes are TRBV4-1 and TRBJ1-1; 9 nucleotides match TRBD1. This CDR3 spans 14 amino acids. Trimming cost V 5 bases and J 4 bases; bases outside gene matches: 5. Germline CDR1 is MGHRA and CDR2 is YSYEKL. This CDR3 reads CASSIQGARTEAFF. CDR3 DNA: TGCGCCAGCAGCATACAGGGGGCACGCACTGAAGCTTTCTTT.